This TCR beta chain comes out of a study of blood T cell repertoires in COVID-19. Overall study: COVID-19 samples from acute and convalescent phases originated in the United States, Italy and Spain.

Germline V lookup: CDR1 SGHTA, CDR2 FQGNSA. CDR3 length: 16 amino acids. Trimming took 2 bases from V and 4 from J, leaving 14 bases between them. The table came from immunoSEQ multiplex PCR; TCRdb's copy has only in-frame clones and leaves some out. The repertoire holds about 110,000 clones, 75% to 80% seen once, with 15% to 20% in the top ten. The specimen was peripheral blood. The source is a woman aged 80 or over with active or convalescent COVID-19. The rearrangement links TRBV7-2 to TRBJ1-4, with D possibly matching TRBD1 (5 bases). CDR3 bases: TGTGCCAGCAGCTTAACACTGTCGGGGGATAATGAAAAACTGTTTTTT. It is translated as CASSLTLSGDNEKLFF.